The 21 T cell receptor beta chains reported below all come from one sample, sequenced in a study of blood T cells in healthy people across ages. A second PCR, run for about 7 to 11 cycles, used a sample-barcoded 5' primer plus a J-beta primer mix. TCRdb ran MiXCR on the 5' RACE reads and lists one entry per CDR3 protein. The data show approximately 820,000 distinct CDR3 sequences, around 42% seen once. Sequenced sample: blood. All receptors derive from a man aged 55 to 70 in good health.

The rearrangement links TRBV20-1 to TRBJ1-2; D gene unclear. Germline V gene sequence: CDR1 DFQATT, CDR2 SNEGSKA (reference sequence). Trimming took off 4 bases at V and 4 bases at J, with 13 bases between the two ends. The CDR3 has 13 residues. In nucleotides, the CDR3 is TGCAGTGCTACCTCCGGGGAGGGCTATGGCTACACCTTC. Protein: CSATSGEGYGYTF.

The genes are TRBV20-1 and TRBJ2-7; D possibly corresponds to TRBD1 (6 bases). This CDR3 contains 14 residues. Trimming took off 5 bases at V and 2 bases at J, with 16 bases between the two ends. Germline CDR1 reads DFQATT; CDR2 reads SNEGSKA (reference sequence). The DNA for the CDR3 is TGCAGTGCTGCTAAGGACAGCGTTACCTACGAGCAGTACTTC. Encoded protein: CSAAKDSVTYEQYF.

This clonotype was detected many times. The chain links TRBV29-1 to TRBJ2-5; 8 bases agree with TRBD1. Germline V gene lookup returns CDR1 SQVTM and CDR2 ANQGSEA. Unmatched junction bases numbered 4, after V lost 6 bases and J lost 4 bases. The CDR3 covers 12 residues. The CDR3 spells CSVAQGGETQYF. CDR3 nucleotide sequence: TGCAGCGTCGCACAGGGGGGAGAGACCCAGTACTTC.

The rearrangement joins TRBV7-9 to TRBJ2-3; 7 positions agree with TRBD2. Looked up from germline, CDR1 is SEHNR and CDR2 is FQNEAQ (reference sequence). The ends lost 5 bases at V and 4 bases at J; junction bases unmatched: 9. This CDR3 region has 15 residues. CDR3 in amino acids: CASSHRGDSADTQYF. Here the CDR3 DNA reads TGTGCCAGCAGCCACCGGGGGGATTCGGCAGATACGCAGTATTTT.

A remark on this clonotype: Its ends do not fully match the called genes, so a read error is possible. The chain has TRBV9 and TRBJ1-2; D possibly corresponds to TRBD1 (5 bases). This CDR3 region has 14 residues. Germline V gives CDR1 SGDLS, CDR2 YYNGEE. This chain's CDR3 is CASSEAGKGYGYTF. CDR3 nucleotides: TGTGCAAGCAGCGAGGCAGGGAAGGGATATGGCTACACCTTC. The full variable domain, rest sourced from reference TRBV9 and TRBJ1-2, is DSGVTQTPKHLITATGQRVTLRCSPRSGDLSVYWYQQSLDQGLQFLIQYYNGEERAKGNILERFSAQQFPDLHSELNLSSLELGDSALYFCASSEAGKGYGYTFGSGTRLTVV.

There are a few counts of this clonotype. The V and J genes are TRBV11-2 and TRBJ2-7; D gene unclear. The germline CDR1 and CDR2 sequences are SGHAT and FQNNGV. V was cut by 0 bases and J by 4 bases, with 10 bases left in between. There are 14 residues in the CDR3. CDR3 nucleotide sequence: TGTGCCAGCAGCTTAGAACCCTTTCCGTACGAGCAGTACTTC. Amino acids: CASSLEPFPYEQYF.

The CDR3 DNA is TGCGCCCGGGTACCGGGGGGCGGCACCTACGAGCAGTACTTC. The encoded protein is CARVPGGGTYEQYF. The gene calls are TRBV5-1 and TRBJ2-5, with a tentative D call TRBD2 (7 bases). The DNA end favors TRBJ2-7, so the J call may be wrong. Per germline, CDR1 SGHRS and CDR2 YFSETQ. This CDR3 is 14 amino acids long.

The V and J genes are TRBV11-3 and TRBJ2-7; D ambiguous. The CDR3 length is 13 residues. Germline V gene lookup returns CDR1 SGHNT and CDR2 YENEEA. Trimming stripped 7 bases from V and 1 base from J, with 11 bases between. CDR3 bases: TGTGCCAGCAAGGAACGAGGATCCTACGAGCAGTACTTC. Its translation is CASKERGSYEQYF.

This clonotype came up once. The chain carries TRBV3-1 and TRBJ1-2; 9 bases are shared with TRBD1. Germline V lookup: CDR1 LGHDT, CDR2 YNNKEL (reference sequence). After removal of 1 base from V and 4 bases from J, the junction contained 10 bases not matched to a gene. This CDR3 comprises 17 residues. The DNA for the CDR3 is TGTGCCAGCAGCCAAGGGCAAACCGGGACAGGGCGCTATGGCTACACCTTC. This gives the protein CASSQGQTGTGRYGYTF.

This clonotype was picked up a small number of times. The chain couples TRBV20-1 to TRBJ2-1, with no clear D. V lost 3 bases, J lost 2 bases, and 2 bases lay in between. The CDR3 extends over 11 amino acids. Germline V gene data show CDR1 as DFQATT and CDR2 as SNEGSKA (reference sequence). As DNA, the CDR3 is TGCAGTGCTAGGACCTACAATGAGCAGTTCTTC. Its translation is CSARTYNEQFF.

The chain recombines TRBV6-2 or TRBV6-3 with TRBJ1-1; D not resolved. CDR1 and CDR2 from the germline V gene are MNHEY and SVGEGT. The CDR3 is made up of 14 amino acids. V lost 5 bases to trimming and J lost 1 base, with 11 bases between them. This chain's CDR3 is CASSPRRENTEAFF. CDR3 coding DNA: TGTGCCAGCAGTCCCCGACGGGAGAACACTGAAGCTTTCTTT.

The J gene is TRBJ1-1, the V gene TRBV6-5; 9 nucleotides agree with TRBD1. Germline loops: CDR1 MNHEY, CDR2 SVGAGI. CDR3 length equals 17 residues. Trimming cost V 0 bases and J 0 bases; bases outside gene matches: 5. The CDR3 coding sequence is TGTGCCAGCAGTTACTCGAGACGGACAGGGGTGAACACTGAAGCTTTCTTT. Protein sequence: CASSYSRRTGVNTEAFF.

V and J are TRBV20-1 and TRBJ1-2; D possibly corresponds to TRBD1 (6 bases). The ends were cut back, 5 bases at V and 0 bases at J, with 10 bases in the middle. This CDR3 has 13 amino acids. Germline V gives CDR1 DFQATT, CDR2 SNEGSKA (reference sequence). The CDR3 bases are TGCAGTGCTCAGGACAGACCTAACTATGGCTACACCTTC. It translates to CSAQDRPNYGYTF.

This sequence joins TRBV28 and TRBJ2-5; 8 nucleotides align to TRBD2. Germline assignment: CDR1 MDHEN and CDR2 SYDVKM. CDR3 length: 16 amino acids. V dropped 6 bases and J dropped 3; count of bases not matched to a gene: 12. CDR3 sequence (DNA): TGTGCCAGCAGCCCGGGGGGGGGCGGAATCAAAGAGACCCAGTACTTC. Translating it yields CASSPGGGGIKETQYF.

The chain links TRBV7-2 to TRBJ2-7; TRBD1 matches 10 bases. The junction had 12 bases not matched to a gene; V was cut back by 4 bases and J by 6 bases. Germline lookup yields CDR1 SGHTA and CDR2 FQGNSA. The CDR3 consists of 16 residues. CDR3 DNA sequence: TGTGCCAGCAGCTCGCACCATCGGACAGGGGGAAGCGAGCAGTACTTC. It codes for CASSSHHRTGGSEQYF.

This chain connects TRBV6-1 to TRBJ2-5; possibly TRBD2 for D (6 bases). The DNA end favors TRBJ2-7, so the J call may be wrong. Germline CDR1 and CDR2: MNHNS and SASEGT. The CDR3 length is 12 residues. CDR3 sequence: CVSGGAGYEQYF. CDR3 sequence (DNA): TGTGTCTCTGGAGGGGCCGGCTACGAGCAGTACTTC.

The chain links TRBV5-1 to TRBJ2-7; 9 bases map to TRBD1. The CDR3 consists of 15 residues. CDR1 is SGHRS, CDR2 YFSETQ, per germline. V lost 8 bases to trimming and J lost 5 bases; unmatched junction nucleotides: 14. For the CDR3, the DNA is TGCGCCAGTAGCGTAACCGGGACAGGGAGCAACGAGCAGTACTTC. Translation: CASSVTGTGSNEQYF.

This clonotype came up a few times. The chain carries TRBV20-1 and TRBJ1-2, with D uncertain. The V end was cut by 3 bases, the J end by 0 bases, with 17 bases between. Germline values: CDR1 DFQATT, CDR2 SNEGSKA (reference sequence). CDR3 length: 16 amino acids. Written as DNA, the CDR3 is TGCAGTGCTAGTCATGGGGAAGCATCGGCTAACTATGGCTACACCTTC. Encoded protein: CSASHGEASANYGYTF.

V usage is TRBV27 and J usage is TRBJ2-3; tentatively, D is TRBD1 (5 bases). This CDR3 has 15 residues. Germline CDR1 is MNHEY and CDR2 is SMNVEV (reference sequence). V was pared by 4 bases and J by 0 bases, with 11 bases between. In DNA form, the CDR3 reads TGTGCCAGCAGTTCGTATCAGGGTAGCACAGATACGCAGTATTTT. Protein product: CASSSYQGSTDTQYF.

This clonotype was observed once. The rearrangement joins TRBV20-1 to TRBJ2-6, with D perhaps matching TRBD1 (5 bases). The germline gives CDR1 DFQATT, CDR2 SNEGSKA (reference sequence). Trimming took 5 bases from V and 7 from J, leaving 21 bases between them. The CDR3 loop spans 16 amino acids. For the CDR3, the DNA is TGCAGTGCTCCGTACCAGGAAGGGGCGTTCGCCAACGTCCTGACTTTC. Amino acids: CSAPYQEGAFANVLTF.

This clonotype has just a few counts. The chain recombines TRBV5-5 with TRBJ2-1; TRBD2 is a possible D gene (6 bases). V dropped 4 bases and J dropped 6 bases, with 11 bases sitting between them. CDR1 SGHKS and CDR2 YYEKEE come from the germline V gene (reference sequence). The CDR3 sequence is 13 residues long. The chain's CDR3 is CASSAGLINEQFF. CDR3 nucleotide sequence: TGTGCCAGCAGCGCGGGACTCATCAATGAGCAGTTCTTC.